This T cell receptor (beta chain) was identified during a study of blood T cell repertoires in COVID-19. About the research overall: There were acute and convalescent COVID-19 samples, and they came from the United States, Italy and Spain.

The table came from immunoSEQ multiplex PCR; TCRdb's copy has only in-frame clones and leaves some out. The table shows roughly 63,000 clones, with approximately 78% occurring only once. This CDR3 has 16 residues. The V gene's germline CDR1 is SGDLS and CDR2 YYNGEE. The V segment lost 0 bases and the J segment 5 bases; nucleotides outside the gene matches: 7. This chain connects TRBV9 to TRBJ2-2, with 7 positions matching TRBD2. The origin of this receptor is an elderly man with acute or convalescent COVID-19. The sequencing sample was made of peripheral blood. CDR3 protein: CASSVGSGVGTGELFF. The CDR3, as DNA: TGTGCCAGCAGCGTAGGGAGCGGGGTGGGAACCGGGGAGCTGTTTTTT.